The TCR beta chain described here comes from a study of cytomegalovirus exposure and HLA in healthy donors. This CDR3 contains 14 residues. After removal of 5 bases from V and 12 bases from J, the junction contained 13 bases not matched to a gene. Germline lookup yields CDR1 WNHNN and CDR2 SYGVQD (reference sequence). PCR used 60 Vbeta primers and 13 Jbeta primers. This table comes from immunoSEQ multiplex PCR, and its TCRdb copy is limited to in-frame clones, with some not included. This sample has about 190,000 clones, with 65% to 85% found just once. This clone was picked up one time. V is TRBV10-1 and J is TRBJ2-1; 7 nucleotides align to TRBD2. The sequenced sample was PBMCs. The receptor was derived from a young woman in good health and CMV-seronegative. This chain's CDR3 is CASSIQRGARGQFF. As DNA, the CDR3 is TGCGCCAGCAGTATCCAGCGGGGCGCACGGGGGCAGTTCTTC.